The source of this TCR beta chain is a study of blood T cell repertoires in COVID-19. TCRdb keeps only in-frame clones here, not all; method: immunoSEQ multiplex PCR. The repertoire includes a few hundred thousand clones, 88% of them detected once, and around 6.5% sits in the top ten. This CDR3 has 16 amino acids. CDR1 is ENHRY, CDR2 SYGVKD, per germline. Losses at the gene ends were 1 base for V and 9 bases for J; bases not matched to a gene: 12. The chain is built from TRBV10-3 and TRBJ2-1, with 7 bases identical to TRBD1. The sequenced material came from peripheral blood. The source of this sequence is a woman aged 30 to 39 with COVID-19, enrolled during active disease. CDR3 region: CAISEFRQGDRGEQFF. DNA for the CDR3: TGTGCCATCAGTGAGTTCCGGCAGGGGGATCGTGGTGAGCAGTTCTTC.